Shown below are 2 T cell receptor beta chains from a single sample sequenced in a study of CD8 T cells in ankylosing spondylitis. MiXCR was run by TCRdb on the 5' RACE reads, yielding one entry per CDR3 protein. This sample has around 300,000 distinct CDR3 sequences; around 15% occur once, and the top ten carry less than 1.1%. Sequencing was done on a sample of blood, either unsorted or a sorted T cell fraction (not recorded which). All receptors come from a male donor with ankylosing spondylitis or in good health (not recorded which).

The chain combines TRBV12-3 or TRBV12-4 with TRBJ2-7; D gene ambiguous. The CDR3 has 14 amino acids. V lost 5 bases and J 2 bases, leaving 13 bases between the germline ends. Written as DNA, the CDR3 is TGTGCCAGCAGTCAATCAGAGAAGCCCTACGAGCAGTACTTC. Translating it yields CASSQSEKPYEQYF.

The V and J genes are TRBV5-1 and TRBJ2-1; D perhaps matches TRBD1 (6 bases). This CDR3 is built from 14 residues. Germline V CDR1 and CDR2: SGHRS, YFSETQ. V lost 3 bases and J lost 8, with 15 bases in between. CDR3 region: CASSSGHPRDEQFF. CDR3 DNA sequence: TGCGCCAGCAGCTCGGGACACCCCAGGGATGAGCAGTTCTTC.